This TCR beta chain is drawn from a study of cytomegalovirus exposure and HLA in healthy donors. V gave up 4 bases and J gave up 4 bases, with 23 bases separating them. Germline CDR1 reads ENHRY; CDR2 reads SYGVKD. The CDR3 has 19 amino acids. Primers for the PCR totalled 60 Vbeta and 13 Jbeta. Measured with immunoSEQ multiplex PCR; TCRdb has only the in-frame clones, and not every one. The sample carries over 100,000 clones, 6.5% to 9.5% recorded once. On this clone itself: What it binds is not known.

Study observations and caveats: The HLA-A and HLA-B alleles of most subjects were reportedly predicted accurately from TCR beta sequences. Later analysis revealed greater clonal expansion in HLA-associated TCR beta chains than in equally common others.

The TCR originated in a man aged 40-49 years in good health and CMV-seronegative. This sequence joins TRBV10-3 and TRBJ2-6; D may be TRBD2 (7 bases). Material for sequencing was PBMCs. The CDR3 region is CAISAGQGRGVGGANVLTF. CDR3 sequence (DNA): TGTGCCATCAGTGCAGGCCAGGGGAGGGGGGTTGGAGGGGCCAACGTCCTGACTTTC.